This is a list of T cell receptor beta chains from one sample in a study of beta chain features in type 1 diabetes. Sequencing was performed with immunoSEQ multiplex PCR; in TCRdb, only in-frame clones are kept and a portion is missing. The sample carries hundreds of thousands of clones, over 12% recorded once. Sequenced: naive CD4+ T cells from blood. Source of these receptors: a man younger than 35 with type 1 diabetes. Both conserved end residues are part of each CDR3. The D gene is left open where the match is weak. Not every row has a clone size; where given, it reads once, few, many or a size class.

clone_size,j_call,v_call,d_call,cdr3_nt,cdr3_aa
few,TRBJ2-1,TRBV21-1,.,.,CASSTLPVGQGAHEQFF
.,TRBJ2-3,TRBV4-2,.,TGTGCCAGCAGCCGGGCAGGAAGCACAGATACGCAGTATTTT,CASSRAGSTDTQYF
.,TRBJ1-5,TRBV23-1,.,TGCGCCAGCAGTCAATCGAGCCGGGGCTCGGGGCATGTTCAGCCCCAGCATTTT,CASSQSSRGSGHVQPQHF
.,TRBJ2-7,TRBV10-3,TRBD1,TGTGCCACCCAGGGACAGGGGGCCTACGAGCAGTACTTC,CATQGQGAYEQYF
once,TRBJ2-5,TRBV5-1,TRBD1,TGCGCCAGCAGCTGGGGACAGGGGGGAGAGACCCAGTACTTC,CASSWGQGGETQYF
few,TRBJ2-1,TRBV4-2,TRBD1,TGTGCCAGCAGCCAAGGTGGGGACAGATACAATGAGCAGTTCTTC,CASSQGGDRYNEQFF
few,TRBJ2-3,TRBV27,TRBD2,TGTGCCAGCAGGCCCACTAGCGGGGCTAGCACAGATACGCAGTATTTT,CASRPTSGASTDTQYF
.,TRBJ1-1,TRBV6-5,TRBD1,TGTGCCAGCAGAGAGACAGGGTTAATGAACACTGAAGCTTTCTTT,CASRETGLMNTEAFF
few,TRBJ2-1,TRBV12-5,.,TGTGCTAGTGGTTTTGCCACAAGGCCTTACAATGAGCAGTTCTTC,CASGFATRPYNEQFF
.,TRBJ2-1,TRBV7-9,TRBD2,TGTGCCAGCACCCGGACTAGCGGGTACCGGGTCCCCCGCGGGGATGAGCAGTTCTTC,CASTRTSGYRVPRGDEQFF
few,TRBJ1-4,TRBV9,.,TGTGCCAGCAGCTCCAATAATGAAAAACTGTTTTTT,CASSSNNEKLFF
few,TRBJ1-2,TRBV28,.,TGTGCCAGCACTACACCCCAGGGAGATGGCTACACCTTC,CASTTPQGDGYTF
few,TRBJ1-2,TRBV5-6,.,TGTGCCAGCAGCAGCGCACAGAAAGCGAGCGACTATGGCTACACCTTC,CASSSAQKASDYGYTF
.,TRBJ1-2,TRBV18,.,TGTGCCAGCTCACAGGACAGCTATGGCTACACCTTC,CASSQDSYGYTF
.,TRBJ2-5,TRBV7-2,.,TGTGCCAGCAGCTTAGCGCTCCAAGAGACCCAGTACTTC,CASSLALQETQYF
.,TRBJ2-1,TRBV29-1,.,TGCAGCGTTGATAACGGGAAAACCTACAATGAGCAGTTCTTC,CSVDNGKTYNEQFF
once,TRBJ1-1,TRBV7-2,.,TGTGCCAGCAGCTTAGACACCATGAACACTGAAGCTTTCTTT,CASSLDTMNTEAFF
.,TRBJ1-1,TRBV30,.,TGTGCCTGGAGTGTACGGGGGTCCGTGAACACTGAAGCTTTCTTT,CAWSVRGSVNTEAFF
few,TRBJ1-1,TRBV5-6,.,TGTGCCAGCAGCACACGGGACCGCGGGGTTTTTCCTTTCTTT,CASSTRDRGVFPFF
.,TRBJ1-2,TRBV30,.,TGTGCCTGGACGACGGGGGGAGGCTACACCTTC,CAWTTGGGYTF
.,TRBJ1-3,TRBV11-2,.,TGTGCCAGCAGCTTAGTGAGCTCTGGAAACACCATATATTTT,CASSLVSSGNTIYF
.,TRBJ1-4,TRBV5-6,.,TGTGCCAGCAGCTTGCCAGGGCCTGAAAAACTGTTTTTT,CASSLPGPEKLFF
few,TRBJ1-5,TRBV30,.,TGTGCCTGGAGTGTGAGAAACAATCAGCCCCAGCATTTT,CAWSVRNNQPQHF
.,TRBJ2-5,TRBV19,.,TGTGCCAGTAGTATAGCGGAAGCCGGCAGGAGAGACCAAGAGACCCAGTACTTC,CASSIAEAGRRDQETQYF